A single sample is the source of the 21 T cell receptor beta chains below, sequenced in a study of early T cells in non-severe SARS-CoV-2 infection. TCRdb recomputed calls from the 5' RACE reads with MiXCR, one row per CDR3 protein. The sample consists of 60,000 to 75,000 distinct CDR3 sequences, over 9.5% of them appearing once. Sequences were derived from whole blood, sampled at baseline. These receptors all come from an adult who was a healthcare worker with PCR-confirmed SARS-CoV-2 infection or an uninfected control (not recorded which).

Here the CDR3 DNA reads TGTGCCAGCAGTCAGAGACTAGCGGGGGGAAGCACAGATACGCAGTATTTT. Its protein is CASSQRLAGGSTDTQYF. V is TRBV5-4 and J is TRBJ2-3; TRBD2 aligns across 13 bases. The CDR3 extends over 17 amino acids. V shed 5 bases and J 0 bases; nucleotides not matched to a gene: 6. CDR1 and CDR2 from the germline V gene are SGHNT and YYREEE (reference sequence). Together with reference TRBV5-4 and TRBJ2-3, the CDR3 gives the full variable domain: ETGVTQSPTHLIKTRGQQVTLRCSSQSGHNTVSWYQQALGQGPQFIFQYYREEENGRGNFPPRFSGLQFPNYSSELNVNALELDDSALYLCASSQRLAGGSTDTQYFGPGTRLTVL.

The chain uses TRBV18 and TRBJ1-1, with unresolved D. V was shortened by 2 bases and J by 0 bases, with 7 bases between the two germline ends. The germline CDR1 and CDR2 sequences are KGHSH and LQKENI. The CDR3 spans 14 residues. The CDR3 loop is CASSPRSLNTEAFF. CDR3 nucleotides: TGTGCCAGCTCACCAAGGTCGTTGAACACTGAAGCTTTCTTT.

This clonotype was counted at least ten times. The chain couples TRBV7-9 to TRBJ2-1; D possibly corresponds to TRBD1 (6 bases). CDR1 SEHNR and CDR2 FQNEAQ come from the germline V gene (reference sequence). The CDR3 consists of 13 residues. V dropped 8 bases and J dropped 5 bases, with 13 bases sitting between them. The DNA of the CDR3 is TGTGCCAGCTGGGACACCCGCCACAATGAGCAGTTCTTC. Its translation: CASWDTRHNEQFF.

This clonotype was seen repeatedly, ten times or more. V usage is TRBV20-1 and J usage is TRBJ2-1; 11 bases line up with TRBD2. CDR3 length equals 14 residues. V lost 3 bases to trimming and J lost 6 bases; unmatched junction nucleotides: 4. Germline V gene sequence: CDR1 DFQATT, CDR2 SNEGSKA (reference sequence). The CDR3 is CSASRTSGSNEQFF. The CDR3 region has the DNA TGCAGTGCTAGTCGGACTAGCGGGTCCAATGAGCAGTTCTTC.

CDR3 loop: CASSVSETEAFF. CDR3 nucleotide sequence: TGTGCCAGCAGTGTGTCGGAGACTGAAGCTTTCTTT. This chain links TRBV6-1 with TRBJ1-1; no reliable D call. This CDR3 is 12 amino acids long. Germline CDR1 reads MNHNS; CDR2 reads SASEGT. Trimming removed 4 bases at V and 5 bases at J, with 8 bases between.

This clonotype has a handful of counts. V is TRBV4-3 and J is TRBJ2-6; 8 bases map to TRBD1. The CDR3 length is 18 residues. Germline CDR1 and CDR2: LGHNA and YSLEER. V was clipped by 4 bases and J by 5 bases; unmatched bases: 13. The CDR3 bases are TGCGCCAGCAGCCTTTCAACCGGGACAGGAATTAGGGCCAACGTCCTGACTTTC. It specifies CASSLSTGTGIRANVLTF.

V is TRBV5-1 and J is TRBJ2-7; D not resolved. The germline CDR1 and CDR2 sequences are SGHRS and YFSETQ. Trimming removed 2 bases at V and 2 bases at J, with 11 bases between. The CDR3 spans 14 residues. The CDR3 here is CASSFRPRTYEQYF. CDR3 coding DNA: TGCGCCAGCAGCTTCCGACCCAGGACCTACGAGCAGTACTTC.

The rearrangement joins TRBV7-8 to TRBJ2-4; TRBD1 aligns across 7 bases. Germline CDR1 is SGHVS and CDR2 is FQNEAQ. This CDR3 is built from 16 residues. V was clipped by 0 bases and J by 5 bases; unmatched bases: 7. CDR3 DNA sequence: TGTGCCAGCAGCTTAGCCTCTAGACAGGGTGAAAACATTCAGTACTTC. Encoded protein: CASSLASRQGENIQYF.

This clonotype was seen more than once but under ten times. The chain joins TRBV5-6 to TRBJ1-5; 7 bases are a match to TRBD1. Germline V gene data show CDR1 as SGHDT and CDR2 as YYEEEE. V lost 4 bases and J lost 6; bases outside the gene matches: 10. The CDR3 runs to 15 residues. The CDR3 protein is CASSPGGGLGQPQHF. The CDR3 nucleotides read TGTGCCAGCAGCCCAGGGGGGGGCCTCGGTCAGCCCCAGCATTTT.

This clonotype was counted only a few times. This chain uses TRBV4-1 with TRBJ1-6; no firm D call. Trimming cost V 4 bases and J 3 bases, with 13 bases left between them. The CDR3 has 16 residues. Germline assignment: CDR1 MGHRA and CDR2 YSYEKL. CDR3 nucleotide sequence: TGCGCCAGCAGCCCTATTGGGAGGGACTATAATTCACCCCTCCACTTT. Its protein is CASSPIGRDYNSPLHF.

This chain joins TRBV5-1 and TRBJ2-7; D may be TRBD2 (5 bases). Germline assignment: CDR1 SGHRS and CDR2 YFSETQ. The CDR3 is 15 amino acids. Between the trimmed V and J ends, which lost 3 bases and 1 base, there was a span of 14 bases. The CDR3 DNA follows: TGCGCCAGCAGCTACTCGGGGAGCCAGTCCTACGAGCAGTACTTC. Translating it yields CASSYSGSQSYEQYF. Complete variable domain (other parts from reference TRBV5-1 and TRBJ2-7): KAGVTQTPRYLIKTRGQQVTLSCSPISGHRSVSWYQQTPGQGLQFLFEYFSETQRNKGNFPGRFSGRQFSNSRSEMNVSTLELGDSALYLCASSYSGSQSYEQYFGPGTRLTVT.

This clonotype showed up just a few times. The genes are TRBV7-9 and TRBJ1-1; D is undetermined. CDR3 length: 13 residues. Germline V gene lookup returns CDR1 SEHNR and CDR2 FQNEAQ (reference sequence). V was clipped by 4 bases and J by 1 base, with 7 bases between them. The CDR3 spells CASSYGGNTEAFF. CDR3 nucleotide sequence: TGTGCCAGCAGCTACGGAGGGAACACTGAAGCTTTCTTT.

V is TRBV2 and J is TRBJ2-5; 7 bases are a match to TRBD1. J lost 2 bases, V lost 1 base, and 7 bases had no gene match. The germline CDR1 and CDR2 sequences are SNHLY and FYNNEI. The CDR3 consists of 16 residues. CDR3 in DNA: TGTGCCAGCAGTGAAGAGGGGGCATGGGTACAAGAGACCCAGTACTTC. Translating it yields CASSEEGAWVQETQYF.

V gene TRBV7-6 combines with J gene TRBJ2-2; D may be TRBD2 (5 bases). With 3 bases removed from V and 0 bases from J, the gap between germline ends came to 8 bases. Germline V CDR1 and CDR2: SGHVS, FNYEAQ. CDR3 length equals 15 residues. Here the CDR3 reads CASSFEGANTGELFF. The CDR3 DNA reads TGTGCCAGCAGCTTCGAGGGAGCGAACACCGGGGAGCTGTTTTTT.

This clonotype came up many times. The chain is built from TRBV18 and TRBJ2-1; D is perhaps TRBD2 (6 bases). Germline V lookup: CDR1 KGHSH, CDR2 LQKENI. The CDR3 has 17 amino acids. Trimming removed 0 bases from V and 4 bases from J, with 16 bases in between. The CDR3 nucleotides read TGTGCCAGCTCACCACCTTCAGCGGGCCCTTTTTACAATGAGCAGTTCTTC. Its protein is CASSPPSAGPFYNEQFF.

The chain recombines TRBV7-9 with TRBJ1-5; maybe TRBD1 (5 bases). CDR3 length equals 15 residues. CDR1 SEHNR and CDR2 FQNEAQ come from the germline V gene (reference sequence). V lost 5 bases to trimming and J lost 6 bases, with 17 bases between them. DNA for the CDR3: TGTGCCAGCAGCGTAGGCGACAGTACTTCTCAGCCCCAGCATTTT. Translation: CASSVGDSTSQPQHF.

This chain joins TRBV20-1 and TRBJ2-7; the D gene is possibly TRBD1 (5 bases). Germline V CDR1 and CDR2: DFQATT, SNEGSKA (reference sequence). Trimming removed 7 bases at V and 3 bases at J, with 13 bases between. The CDR3 totals 12 residues. DNA of the CDR3: TGCAGTGTACGGACACAGAACTACGAGCAGTACTTC. It is translated as CSVRTQNYEQYF.

The J gene is TRBJ2-7, the V gene TRBV29-1; a possible D gene is TRBD2 (5 bases). Trimming pared 4 bases from V and 2 bases from J, leaving 9 bases between. The germline gives CDR1 SQVTM, CDR2 ANQGSEA. The CDR3 loop spans 12 amino acids. This CDR3 reads CSVGEYTYEQYF. DNA for the CDR3: TGCAGCGTTGGGGAGTACACCTACGAGCAGTACTTC.

This clonotype was counted between two and nine times. The chain uses TRBV4-2 and TRBJ1-1; possibly TRBD1 for D (5 bases). V lost 3 bases and J lost 5, with 16 bases in between. Germline lookup yields CDR1 LGHNA and CDR2 YNFKEQ. CDR3 length equals 15 residues. The CDR3 region has the DNA TGTGCCAGCAGCCACGTCGATAGGGGTTGGACTGAAGCTTTCTTT. Its translation is CASSHVDRGWTEAFF.

The V and J genes are TRBV6-1 and TRBJ2-2; weak D call: TRBD1 (5 bases). Trimming cost V 10 bases and J 7 bases, with 16 bases left between them. Per the germline V gene, CDR1 is MNHNS and CDR2 is SASEGT. This CDR3 has 13 residues. The CDR3 is CANGHDGVGELFF. The CDR3 DNA sequence: TGTGCCAACGGACATGACGGAGTCGGGGAGCTGTTTTTT.

This clonotype was picked up one time. CDR3 sequence (DNA): TGTGCCAGCGAGACCGAACCGAACACTGAAGCTTTCTTT. Translation gives CASETEPNTEAFF. This chain connects TRBV6-1 to TRBJ1-1; D gene ambiguous. Trimming took off 8 bases at V and 1 base at J, with 11 bases between the two ends. The CDR3 spans 13 residues. Germline V CDR1 and CDR2: MNHNS, SASEGT.